Listed below are T cell receptor beta chains from one sample, sequenced in a study of graft-versus-host responses after intestinal transplantation. Assay: immunoSEQ multiplex PCR; the TCRdb copy retains only in-frame clones and omits some. The table shows about 88,000 clones, with 85% to 95% occurring only once. Antigens of these TCRs are unknown. The material was unstimulated CD4+ T cells sorted from spleen or lymph node cells, obtained before transplant. These TCRs come from a human donor who was the organ donor for an intestinal transplant. Each CDR3 is given with its conserved first and last residue. The D gene is left open where the match is weak.

d_call,j_call,v_call,cdr3_aa,cdr3_nt
TRBD2,TRBJ2-1,TRBV7-2,CASSKMTSVINNEQFF,TGTGCCAGCAGCAAAATGACTAGCGTAATAAACAATGAGCAGTTCTTC
NA,TRBJ1-3,TRBV6-1,CASTEGGAGNTIYF,TGTGCCAGCACCGAGGGGGGGGCTGGAAACACCATATATTTT
NA,TRBJ1-1,TRBV28,CASSLEGAGRNTEAFF,TGTGCCAGCAGTTTAGAAGGGGCGGGAAGGAACACTGAAGCTTTCTTT
NA,TRBJ2-1,TRBV14,CASSQASRLGEQFF,TGTGCCAGCAGCCAAGCGTCTAGATTGGGTGAGCAGTTCTTC
NA,TRBJ1-5,TRBV27,CASSTRAPWAGHSNQPQHF,TGTGCCAGCAGTACAAGAGCTCCATGGGCCGGTCATAGCAATCAGCCCCAGCATTTT
TRBD1,TRBJ1-2,TRBV28,CASSSVPTGDYGYTF,TGTGCCAGCAGCTCCGTTCCGACAGGGGACTATGGCTACACCTTC
TRBD2,TRBJ2-3,TRBV7-9,CASSWSSGTPVGTDTQYF,TGTGCCAGCAGCTGGAGTAGCGGGACCCCCGTTGGCACAGATACGCAGTATTTT
NA,TRBJ2-3,TRBV19,CATYRERGTDTQYF,TGTGCAACCTACAGGGAGAGGGGGACAGATACGCAGTATTTT
TRBD1,TRBJ2-3,TRBV25-1,CASSEWGQGTDTQYF,TGTGCCAGCAGTGAATGGGGACAGGGCACAGATACGCAGTATTTT
TRBD2,TRBJ2-1,TRBV10-1,CASSPTSGRLSYNEQFF,TGCGCCAGCAGTCCGACTAGCGGGAGACTCTCCTACAATGAGCAGTTCTTC
TRBD1,TRBJ1-2,TRBV7-6,CASSPRTGNYGYAF,TGTGCCAGCAGCCCGCGGACAGGGAACTATGGCTACGCCTTC
TRBD1,TRBJ1-2,TRBV9,CASSVDVGQGDFYGYTF,TGTGCCAGCAGCGTAGATGTGGGACAGGGGGATTTCTATGGCTACACCTTC
NA,TRBJ2-5,TRBV19,CASSPRGEETQYF,TGTGCCAGTAGTCCTCGCGGGGAAGAGACCCAGTACTTC
TRBD2,TRBJ2-3,TRBV4-2,CASSQDPGLAATDTQYF,TGTGCCAGCAGCCAAGATCCGGGACTAGCCGCTACAGATACGCAGTATTTT